This record looks at one TCR beta chain sequence and its context. The antigen remains undetermined. The CDR3 carries no conserved terminal phenylalanine or tryptophan, so it likely arises from a read error. The data were taken from a study of type 1 regulatory T cells. For the study at large: T-allo10 is a Tr1-enriched, alloantigen-specific CD4 T cell product made in vitro.

TCRdb called the reads again in MiXCR, with one record for every CDR3 protein. Among around 6,200 distinct CDR3 sequences listed, under 35% were seen once. The CDR3 runs to 13 residues. CDR1 is DFQATT and CDR2 is SNEGSKA in the germline V gene (reference sequence). With 6 bases removed from V and 2 bases from J, the gap between germline ends came to 11 bases. Graft donor-derived T-allo10 cells were described as host-alloantigen-specific, anergic, and alloantigen-specifically suppressive. Material for sequencing was cultured T cells, either the whole culture or a sorted T cell fraction (not recorded which). The subset: Tr1-enriched cell product generated in vitro against host alloantigens. V usage is TRBV20-1 and J usage is TRBJ1-5; a weak D match, TRBD1 (6 bases). The sequence was collected from a human donor in good health. The CDR3 DNA reads TGCAGTGCGGACAAGGGGGGCAATCAGCCCCAGCATGTG. This gives the protein CSADKGGNQPQHV.